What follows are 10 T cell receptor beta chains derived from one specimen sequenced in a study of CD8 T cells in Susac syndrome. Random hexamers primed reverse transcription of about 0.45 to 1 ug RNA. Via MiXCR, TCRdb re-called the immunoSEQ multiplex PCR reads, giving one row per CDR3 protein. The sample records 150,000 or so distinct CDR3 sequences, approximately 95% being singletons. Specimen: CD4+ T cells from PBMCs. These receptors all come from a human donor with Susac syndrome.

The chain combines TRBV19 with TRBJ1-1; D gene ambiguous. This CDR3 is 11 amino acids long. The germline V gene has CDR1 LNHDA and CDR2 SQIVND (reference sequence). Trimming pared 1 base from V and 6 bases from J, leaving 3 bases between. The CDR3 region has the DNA TGTGCCAGTAGTATAGCCGCTGAAGCTTTCTTT. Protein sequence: CASSIAAEAFF.

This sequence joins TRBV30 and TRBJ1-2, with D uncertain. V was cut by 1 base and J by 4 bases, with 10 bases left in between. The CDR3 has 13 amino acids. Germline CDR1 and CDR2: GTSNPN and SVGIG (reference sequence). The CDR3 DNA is TGTGCCTGGAGTGAAAATACTCGCTATGGCTACACCTTC. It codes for CAWSENTRYGYTF.

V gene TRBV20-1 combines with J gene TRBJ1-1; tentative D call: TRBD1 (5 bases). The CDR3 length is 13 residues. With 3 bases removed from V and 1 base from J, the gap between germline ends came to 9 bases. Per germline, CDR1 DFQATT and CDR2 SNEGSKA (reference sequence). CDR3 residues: CSASRGGNTEAFF. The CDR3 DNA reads TGCAGTGCTAGTAGGGGAGGGAACACTGAAGCTTTCTTT.

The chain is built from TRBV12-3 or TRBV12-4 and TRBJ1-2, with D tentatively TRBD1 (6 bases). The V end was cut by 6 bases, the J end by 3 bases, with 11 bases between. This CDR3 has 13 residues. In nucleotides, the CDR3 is TGTGCCAGCAGGCGTGGACAGCACTATGGCTACACCTTC. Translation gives CASRRGQHYGYTF.

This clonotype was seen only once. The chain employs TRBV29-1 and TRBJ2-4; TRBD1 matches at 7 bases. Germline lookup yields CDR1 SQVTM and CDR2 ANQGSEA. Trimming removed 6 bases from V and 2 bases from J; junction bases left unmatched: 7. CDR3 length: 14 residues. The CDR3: CSVATGATKNIQYF. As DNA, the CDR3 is TGCAGCGTCGCAACAGGGGCTACCAAAAACATTCAGTACTTC.

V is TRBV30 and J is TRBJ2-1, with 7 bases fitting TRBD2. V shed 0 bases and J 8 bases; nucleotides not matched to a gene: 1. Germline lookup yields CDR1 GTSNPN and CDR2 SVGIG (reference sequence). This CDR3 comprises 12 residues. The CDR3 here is CAWSVAGDEQFF. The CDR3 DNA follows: TGTGCCTGGAGTGTTGCGGGAGATGAGCAGTTCTTC.

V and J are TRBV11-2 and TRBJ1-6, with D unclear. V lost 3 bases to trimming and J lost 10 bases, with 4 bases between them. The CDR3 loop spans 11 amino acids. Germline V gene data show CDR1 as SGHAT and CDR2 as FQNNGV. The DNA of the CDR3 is TGTGCCAGCAGCTTTGACTCACCCCTCCACTTT. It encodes CASSFDSPLHF.

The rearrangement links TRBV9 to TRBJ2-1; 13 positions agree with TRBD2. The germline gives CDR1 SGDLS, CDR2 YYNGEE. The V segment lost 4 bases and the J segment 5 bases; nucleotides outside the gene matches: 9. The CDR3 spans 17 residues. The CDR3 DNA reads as TGTGCCAGCAGCTTTTCCCCGGGACTAGCGGGGAACAATGAGCAGTTCTTC. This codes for CASSFSPGLAGNNEQFF.

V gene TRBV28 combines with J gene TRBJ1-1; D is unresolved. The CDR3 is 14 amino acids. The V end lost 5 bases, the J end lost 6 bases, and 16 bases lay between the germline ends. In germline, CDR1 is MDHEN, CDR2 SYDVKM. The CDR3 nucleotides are TGTGCCAGCAGTCCCCCCGGGCCAGACTCTGAAGCTTTCTTT. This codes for CASSPPGPDSEAFF.

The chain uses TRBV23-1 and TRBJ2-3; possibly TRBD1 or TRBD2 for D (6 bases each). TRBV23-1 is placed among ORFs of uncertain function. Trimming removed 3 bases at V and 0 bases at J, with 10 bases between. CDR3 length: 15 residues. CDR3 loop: CASSQGGYSTDTQYF. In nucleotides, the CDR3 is TGCGCCAGCAGTCAGGGGGGCTACAGCACAGATACGCAGTATTTT.